Listed below are T cell receptor beta chains from one sample, sequenced in a study of radiation and T cells in renal cell carcinoma. Sequencing used immunoSEQ multiplex PCR; TCRdb keeps in-frame clones, though not all of them. The data contain just over 95,000 clones, around 88% of them seen just once; the ten biggest clones take up about 7.9%. The material sequenced was blood, taken from a patient whose treatment included radiotherapy and nephrectomy. These receptors all stem from a man aged 45-60 years with renal cell carcinoma. CDR3s include the opening cysteine and the closing phenylalanine or tryptophan. Fields, in order: V gene, clone size, J gene, D gene, CDR3 DNA, CDR3 protein. The D gene is left open where the match is weak. Clone size appears in some rows only: once, few, many, or a class for an expanded clone.

>TRBV6-1|NA|TRBJ1-1|NA
TGTGCCAGCTCGTATGGGAAGACTGAAGCTTTCTTT
CASSYGKTEAFF
>TRBV28|NA|TRBJ2-7|TRBD1
TGTGCCAGCAGGATACAGGGGGCGGCCTACGAGCAGTACTTC
CASRIQGAAYEQYF
>TRBV5-6|NA|TRBJ2-2|TRBD2
TGTGCCAGCAGCGTAGGGACTAGCGGGCAATTCACCGGGGAGCTGTTTTTT
CASSVGTSGQFTGELFF
>TRBV10-3|once|TRBJ1-6|NA
TGTGCCATCAGGGACAGTAGTTCACCCCTCCACTTT
CAIRDSSSPLHF
>TRBV5-1|NA|TRBJ2-2|NA
TGCGCCAGCAGCCGAAACGACGCCGGGGAGCTGTTTTTT
CASSRNDAGELFF
>TRBV5-1|NA|TRBJ2-2|NA
TGCGCCAGTAACACCCGGGACTCGAACACCGGGGAGCTGTTTTTT
CASNTRDSNTGELFF
>TRBV5-1|NA|TRBJ2-5|TRBD2
TGCGCCAGCAGCTTGCGACTAGCGGGAGGGCAGGGGACCCAGTACTTC
CASSLRLAGGQGTQYF
>TRBV25-1|NA|TRBJ1-1|TRBD1
TGTGCCAGCAGTACCGGGACAGAAAACACTGAAGCTTTCTTT
CASSTGTENTEAFF
>TRBV19|NA|TRBJ1-4|NA
TGTGCCAGTAGTGCGAGGGCCTCCTATATTAATGAAAAACTGTTTTTT
CASSARASYINEKLFF
>TRBV6-5|NA|TRBJ2-1|NA
TGTGCCAGCAGCCGGGATTCCTACAATGAGCAGTTCTTC
CASSRDSYNEQFF
>TRBV9|NA|TRBJ2-5|NA
TGTGCCAGCAGCTTTTCCCCCGGGTCCCAGGGAGAGACCCAGTACTTC
CASSFSPGSQGETQYF
>TRBV7-8|NA|TRBJ2-6|NA
TGTGCCAGCAAAAAAATAGGGGACTCGAGCTCTGGGGCCAACGTCCTGACTTTC
CASKKIGDSSSGANVLTF
>TRBV7-3|NA|TRBJ2-2|NA
TGTGCCAGCAGGGGGCCGAACACCGGGGAGCTGTTTTTT
CASRGPNTGELFF
>TRBV15|NA|TRBJ2-7|TRBD2
TGTGCCACCAGCCCGTGGACTAGCGGGTCCTACGAGCAGTACTTC
CATSPWTSGSYEQYF
>TRBV5-1|NA|TRBJ2-7|NA
TGCGCCAGCAGCTTAATCCCGGCACCCGGCTCCTACGAGCAGTACTTC
CASSLIPAPGSYEQYF
>TRBV10-3|NA|TRBJ1-6|NA
TGTGCCATCAGTGACAGGGGAAGAGATTCACCCCTCCACTTT
CAISDRGRDSPLHF
>TRBV10-3|NA|TRBJ1-2|TRBD1
TGTGCCATCAGTGACCCGGGACAGGGGGCGTTTAACTATGGCTACACCTTC
CAISDPGQGAFNYGYTF
>TRBV5-5|few|TRBJ2-5|NA
TGTGCCAGCAGCTTGGGACTGGGGGGAGGCCAAGAGACCCAGTACTTC
CASSLGLGGGQETQYF
>TRBV5-4|NA|TRBJ2-3|TRBD1
TGTGCCAGCAGCTCCGGACAGGGTTACACAGATACGCAGTATTTT
CASSSGQGYTDTQYF
>TRBV19|NA|TRBJ2-3|NA
TGTGCCAGTAGAGGCGGGATTACAGATACGCAGTATTTT
CASRGGITDTQYF
>TRBV5-1|few|TRBJ2-2|NA
TGCGCCAGCAGCGGGGCCGGGGAGCTGTTTTTT
CASSGAGELFF
>TRBV6-1|NA|TRBJ2-6|NA
TGTGCCAGAGCCGACTCTGGGGCCAACGTCCTGACTTTC
CARADSGANVLTF
>TRBV7-9|NA|TRBJ2-2|NA
TGTGCCAGCAGCAACCCTCGGTTAAGCGGGGAGCTGTTTTTT
CASSNPRLSGELFF
>TRBV5-4|NA|TRBJ2-2|NA
TGTGCCAGCAGCTTGAAGCTAGGGGACACCGGGGAGCTGTTTTTT
CASSLKLGDTGELFF
>TRBV7-8|NA|TRBJ1-5|NA
TGTGCCAGCAGCCCCCCCCGACGGGAAGCCCCCTATCAGCCCCAGCATTTT
CASSPPRREAPYQPQHF
>TRBV6-5|NA|TRBJ2-3|NA
TGTGCCAGCAGTTACGCCGGGTCCAGGTCAGATACGCAGTATTTT
CASSYAGSRSDTQYF
>TRBV18|NA|TRBJ1-1|NA
TGTGCCAGCTCACCCGCGAGGGGACACACGAACACTGAAGCTTTCTTT
CASSPARGHTNTEAFF
>TRBV4-2|NA|TRBJ2-5|NA
TGTGCCAGCAGCCTGGGCCTCGGGGAGACCCAGTACTTC
CASSLGLGETQYF
>TRBV5-1|NA|TRBJ2-1|NA
TGCGCCAGCAGCTTGGGGCAGGGGTCCTACAATGAGCAGTTCTTC
CASSLGQGSYNEQFF
>TRBV30|NA|TRBJ2-3|TRBD2
TGTGCCTGGAGCCGACTAGCGGGAGATACAGATACGCAGTATTTT
CAWSRLAGDTDTQYF
>TRBV4-1|NA|TRBJ2-5|NA
TGCGCCAGCAGCCAAGATGAGGCCAGAAAAGAGACCCAGTACTTC
CASSQDEARKETQYF
>TRBV28|NA|TRBJ1-5|TRBD1
TGTGCCAGCAGTGGGGGACAGGAATCTATTCAGCCCCAGCATTTT
CASSGGQESIQPQHF
>TRBV5-5|NA|TRBJ2-5|TRBD1
TGTGCCAGCAGTTTTGGGTCAGGGGGTAGAGAGACCCAGTACTTC
CASSFGSGGRETQYF